What follows is one T cell receptor beta chain and its context. TCRdb's copy holds only in-frame clones and misses some; the assay was immunoSEQ multiplex PCR. The sample includes tens of thousands of clones, 90% of them seen just once. This record comes from a study of T cell changes during pregnancy in multiple sclerosis. Germline CDR1 reads LGHNA; CDR2 reads YSLEER. The CDR3 is made up of 15 amino acids. Trimming pared 0 bases from V and 2 bases from J, leaving 8 bases between. This clonotype was sampled from a female donor with multiple sclerosis, enrolled in a pregnancy study. Sequencing was performed on CD4+ T cells from peripheral blood mononuclear cells, taken in the first trimester of pregnancy. The gene calls are TRBV4-3 and TRBJ1-3; no firm D call. The CDR3 DNA reads TGCGCCAGCAGCCAAGATCAAATAGCTGGAAACACCATATATTTT. This encodes CASSQDQIAGNTIYF.